A single TCR beta chain is shown here with its context. This sample stems from a study of blood T cell repertoires in COVID-19. In the study overall: PBMCs, B-cell-depleted T cells, or T cells were the source of the cDNA or gDNA that made up the material.

Losses at the gene ends were 4 bases for V and 5 bases for J; bases not matched to a gene: 7. The CDR3 runs 14 residues. CDR1 and CDR2 (germline): SGHRS, YFSETQ. Some clones are missing from TCRdb's copy, which holds only in-frame ones; the method was immunoSEQ multiplex PCR. Of some 210,000 clones in the sample, about four fifths were seen once. The receptor was isolated from a woman between 50 and 59 years old with active or convalescent COVID-19. The chain is built from TRBV5-1 and TRBJ2-3; 7 bases align to TRBD1. The material sequenced was peripheral blood. Here the CDR3 DNA reads TGCGCCAGCAGCCTCGGGACAGTTGGAGATACGCAGTATTTT. Amino acids: CASSLGTVGDTQYF.